The next 13 T cell receptor beta chains were all read from a single sample in a study of CXCR3-negative and CXCR3-positive naive CD8 T cells. Carrying UMI labels, the TRB cDNA libraries were prepared through 5' RACE. TCRdb reprocessed the 5' RACE reads, keeping one entry per CDR3 protein, no DNA. The sample table includes 100,000 to 150,000 distinct CDR3 sequences. Material: naive CXCR3- CD8+ T cells from blood. Documented subset: CD45RO-CCR7+CD27+CD95- naive CD8+ T cells lacking CXCR3 (TNR3-). These receptors all stem from a human donor in good health. Some clones in this sample may be carry-over from other donors' samples.

This chain links TRBV7-2 with TRBJ1-1; TCRdb selects TRBD1, and the lack of DNA leaves this call unchecked. CDR1 is SGHTA, CDR2 FQGNSA, per germline. The CDR3 sequence is 15 residues long. This chain's CDR3 is CASSVPGQRNTEAFF.

The chain carries TRBV20-1 and TRBJ2-7; TCRdb's assignment of TRBD1 cannot be checked, as there is no DNA. The length of the CDR3 is 14 residues. CDR1 is DFQATT and CDR2 is SNEGSKA in the germline V gene (reference sequence). CDR3 residues: CSAGHRGRSYEQYF.

The chain recombines TRBV29-1 with TRBJ2-7; TCRdb returns TRBD2, unconfirmable since there is no DNA. Germline V gives CDR1 SQVTM, CDR2 ANQGSEA. CDR3 length: 12 amino acids. CDR3 protein: CSVVGRTDEQYF.

The chain's CDR3 is CASRPSGGIYNEQFF. V and J are TRBV14 and TRBJ2-1; absent DNA, TCRdb's TRBD2 call cannot be checked. The CDR3 spans 15 residues. The V gene's germline CDR1 is SGHDN and CDR2 FVKESK.

The chain joins TRBV28 to TRBJ2-2; the TRBD1 assignment by TCRdb is unverifiable without DNA. Germline values: CDR1 MDHEN, CDR2 SYDVKM. This CDR3 spans 12 amino acids. CDR3 residues: CASSYNGRELFF.

V is TRBV10-3 and J is TRBJ1-2. The CDR3 has 14 residues. Germline V lookup: CDR1 ENHRY, CDR2 SYGVKD. The CDR3 loop is CAIRASTLPDGYTF.

The chain has TRBV7-9 and TRBJ1-1. The CDR3 is made up of 16 amino acids. Germline loops: CDR1 SEHNR, CDR2 FQNEAQ (reference sequence). This chain's CDR3 is CASSFRAQHLSPEAFF.

V gene TRBV20-1 combines with J gene TRBJ2-7; as DNA is missing, the TRBD1 call by TCRdb cannot be tested. Germline lookup yields CDR1 DFQATT and CDR2 SNEGSKA (reference sequence). The CDR3 is 13 residues long. CDR3 loop: CSARGRGPYEQYF.

The gene calls are TRBV6-2 or TRBV6-3 and TRBJ2-7; TCRdb selects TRBD1, and the lack of DNA leaves this call unchecked. This CDR3 has 14 amino acids. Looked up from germline, CDR1 is MNHEY and CDR2 is SVGEGT. This CDR3 is CASSYSTGGYEQYF.

The gene calls are TRBV20-1 and TRBJ2-1. Germline V gene lookup returns CDR1 DFQATT and CDR2 SNEGSKA (reference sequence). CDR3 length: 12 residues. The CDR3 loop reads CSARDYPFVQFF.

V and J are TRBV7-3 and TRBJ2-1; TCRdb names TRBD2, which stays unverified in the absence of DNA. Germline lookup yields CDR1 SGHTA and CDR2 FQGTGA. This CDR3 region has 14 residues. The CDR3 here is CASSPGLALGEQFF.

The CDR3 loop reads CSVGHIGDGGRDEQFF. The chain carries TRBV29-1 and TRBJ2-1; no DNA is available, so the TRBD2 call from TCRdb remains unchecked. Germline V CDR1 and CDR2: SQVTM, ANQGSEA. The CDR3 spans 16 residues.

The chain couples TRBV7-8 to TRBJ2-3; the TCRdb D gene call, TRBD2, has no DNA to confirm it. Germline CDR1 reads SGHVS; CDR2 reads FQNEAQ. The CDR3 loop spans 16 amino acids. This chain's CDR3 is CASSWAGGGETDTQYF.